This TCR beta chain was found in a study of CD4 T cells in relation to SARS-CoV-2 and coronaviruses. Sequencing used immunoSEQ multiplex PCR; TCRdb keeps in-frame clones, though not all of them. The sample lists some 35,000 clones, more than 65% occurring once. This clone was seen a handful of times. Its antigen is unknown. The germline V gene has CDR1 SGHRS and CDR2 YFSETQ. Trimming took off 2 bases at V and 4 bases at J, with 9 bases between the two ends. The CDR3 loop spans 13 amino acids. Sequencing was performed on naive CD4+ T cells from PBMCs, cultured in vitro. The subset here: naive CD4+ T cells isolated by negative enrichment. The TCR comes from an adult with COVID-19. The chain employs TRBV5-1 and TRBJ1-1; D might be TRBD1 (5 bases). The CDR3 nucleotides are TGCGCCAGCAGCTTAAGGGGTTCCACTGAAGCTTTCTTT. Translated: CASSLRGSTEAFF.